This T cell receptor (beta chain) is drawn from a study of T cell responses to AZD1222 COVID-19 vaccine. General study findings and limits: Spike-wide coverage was observed for vaccine-associated CD4 TCRs, with dominant responses at 160-218 and 743-854. Females outnumbered males among donors, who were mostly white British; clonal diversity was possibly underestimated.

Trimming pared 1 base from V and 3 bases from J, leaving 15 bases between. This CDR3 is 16 amino acids long. Per the germline V gene, CDR1 is LGHNA and CDR2 is YSLEER. Some clones are missing from TCRdb's copy, which holds only in-frame ones; the method was immunoSEQ multiplex PCR. The sample holds about 190,000 clones, approximately 94% seen once. Comment on this clone: The antigen remains undetermined.

The TCR comes from an adult in good health. Source: peripheral blood, taken on day 0 of AZD1222 vaccination. This rearrangement joins TRBV4-3 to TRBJ1-1; maybe TRBD1 (5 bases). CDR3 sequence: CASSQGTSTAYTEAFF. The DNA of the CDR3 is TGCGCCAGCAGCCAAGGGACCTCGACAGCGTACACTGAAGCTTTCTTT.